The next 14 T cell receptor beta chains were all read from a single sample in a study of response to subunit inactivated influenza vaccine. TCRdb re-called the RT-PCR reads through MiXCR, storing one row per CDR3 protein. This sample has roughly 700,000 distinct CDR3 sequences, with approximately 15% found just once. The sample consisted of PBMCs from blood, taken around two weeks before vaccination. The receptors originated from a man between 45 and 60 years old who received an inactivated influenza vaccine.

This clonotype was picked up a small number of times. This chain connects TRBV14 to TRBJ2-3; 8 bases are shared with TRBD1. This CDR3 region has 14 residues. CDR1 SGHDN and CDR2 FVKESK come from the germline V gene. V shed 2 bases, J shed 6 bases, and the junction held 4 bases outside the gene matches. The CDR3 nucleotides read TGTGCCAGCAGCCAACCAGGGGGCCGCGATACGCAGTATTTT. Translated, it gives CASSQPGGRDTQYF.

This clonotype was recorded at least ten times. The DNA for the CDR3 is TGCGCCAGCAGCTTGGATCAGGGAATCTCCTACGAGCAGTACTTC. Protein product: CASSLDQGISYEQYF. The V gene is TRBV5-1, the J gene TRBJ2-7, with D possibly TRBD1 on 5 matching bases. The germline gives CDR1 SGHRS, CDR2 YFSETQ. V lost 0 bases and J lost 0, with 10 bases in between. This CDR3 contains 15 residues.

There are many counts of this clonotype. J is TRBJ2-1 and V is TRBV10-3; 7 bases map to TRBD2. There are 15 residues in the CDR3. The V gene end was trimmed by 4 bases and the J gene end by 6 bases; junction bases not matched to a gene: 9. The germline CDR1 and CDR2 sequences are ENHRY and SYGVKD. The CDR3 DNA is TGTGCCATCAGTGTGGTTGGGGGAGGGGCCAATGAGCAGTTCTTC. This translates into CAISVVGGGANEQFF.

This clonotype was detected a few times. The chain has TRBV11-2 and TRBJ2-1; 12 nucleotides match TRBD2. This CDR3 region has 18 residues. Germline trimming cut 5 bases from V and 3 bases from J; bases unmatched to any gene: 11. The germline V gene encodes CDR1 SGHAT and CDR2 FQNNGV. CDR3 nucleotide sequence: TGTGCCAGCAGCCCGGGGACTAGCGGGCCCACGGACTACAATGAGCAGTTCTTC. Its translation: CASSPGTSGPTDYNEQFF.

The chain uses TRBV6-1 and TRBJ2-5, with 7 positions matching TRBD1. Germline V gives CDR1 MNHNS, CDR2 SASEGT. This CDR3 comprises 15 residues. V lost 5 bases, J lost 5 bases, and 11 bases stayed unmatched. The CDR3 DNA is TGTGCCAGCAGTAGGGGACAGATGGGTCGGGAGACCCAGTACTTC. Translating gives CASSRGQMGRETQYF.

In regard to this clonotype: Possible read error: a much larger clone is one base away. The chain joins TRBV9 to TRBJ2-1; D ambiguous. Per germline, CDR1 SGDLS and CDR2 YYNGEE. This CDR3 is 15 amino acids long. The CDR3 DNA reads TGTGCCAGCGGCGTAGGGCCCAACTCCTACAATGAGCAGTTCTTC. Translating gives CASGVGPNSYNEQFF.

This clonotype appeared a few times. CDR3 DNA: TGCAGCGCAGAGAGGGAGACCCAGTACTTC. It is translated as CSAERETQYF. This sequence joins TRBV29-1 and TRBJ2-5; D remains ambiguous. This CDR3 is 10 amino acids long. CDR1 and CDR2 (germline): SQVTM, ANQGSEA. Trimming stripped 7 bases from V and 5 bases from J, with 8 bases between.

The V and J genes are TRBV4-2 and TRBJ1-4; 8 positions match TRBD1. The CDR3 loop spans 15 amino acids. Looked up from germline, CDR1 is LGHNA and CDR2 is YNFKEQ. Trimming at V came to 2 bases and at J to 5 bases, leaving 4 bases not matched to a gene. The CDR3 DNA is TGTGCCAGCAGCCAAATCAGGGGGCCCAATGAAAAACTGTTTTTT. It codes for CASSQIRGPNEKLFF.

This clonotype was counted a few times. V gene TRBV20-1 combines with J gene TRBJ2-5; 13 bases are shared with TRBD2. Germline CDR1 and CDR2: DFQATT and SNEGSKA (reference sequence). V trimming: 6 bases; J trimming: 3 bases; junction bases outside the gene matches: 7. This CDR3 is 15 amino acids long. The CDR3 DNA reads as TGCAGTGCGGGTCGGACTAGCGGGGGTAAAGAGACCCAGTACTTC. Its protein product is CSAGRTSGGKETQYF.

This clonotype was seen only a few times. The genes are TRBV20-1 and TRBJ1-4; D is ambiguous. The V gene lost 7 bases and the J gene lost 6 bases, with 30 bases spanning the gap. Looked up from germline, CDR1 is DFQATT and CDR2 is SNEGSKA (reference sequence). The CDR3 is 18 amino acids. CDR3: CSDFTAGGTRKKDEKLFF. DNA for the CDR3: TGCAGTGATTTTACCGCAGGAGGAACCAGAAAGAAGGATGAAAAACTGTTTTTT.

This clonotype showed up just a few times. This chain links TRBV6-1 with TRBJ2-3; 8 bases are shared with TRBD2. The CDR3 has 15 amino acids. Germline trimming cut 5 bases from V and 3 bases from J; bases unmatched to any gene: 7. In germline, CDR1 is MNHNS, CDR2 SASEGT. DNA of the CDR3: TGTGCCAGCAGTCTTCCCGGGGGGGCGACAGATACGCAGTATTTT. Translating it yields CASSLPGGATDTQYF.

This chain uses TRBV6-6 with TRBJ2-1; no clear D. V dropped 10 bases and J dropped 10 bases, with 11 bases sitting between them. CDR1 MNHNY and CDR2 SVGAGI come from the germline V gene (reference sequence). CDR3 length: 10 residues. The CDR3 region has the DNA TGTGCCACTTTTTCCGGGGAGCAGTTCTTC. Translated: CATFSGEQFF.

The CDR3 region has the DNA TGCGCCAGCGCGCCCCGTGAGAGCGGGGGAGAGACCCAGTACTTC. It encodes CASAPRESGGETQYF. The chain joins TRBV5-1 to TRBJ2-5; TRBD2 agrees at 8 bases. Germline assignment: CDR1 SGHRS and CDR2 YFSETQ. The J segment lost 4 bases and the V segment lost 7 bases, leaving 12 bases of the junction unmatched. This CDR3 is built from 15 residues.

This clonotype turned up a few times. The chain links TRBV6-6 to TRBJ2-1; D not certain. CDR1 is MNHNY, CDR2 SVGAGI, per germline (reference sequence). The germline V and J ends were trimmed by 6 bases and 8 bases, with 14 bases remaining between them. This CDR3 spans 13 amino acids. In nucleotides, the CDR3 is TGTGCCAGCAGCCCTCTCGGGCTTGATGAGCAGTTCTTC. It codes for CASSPLGLDEQFF.